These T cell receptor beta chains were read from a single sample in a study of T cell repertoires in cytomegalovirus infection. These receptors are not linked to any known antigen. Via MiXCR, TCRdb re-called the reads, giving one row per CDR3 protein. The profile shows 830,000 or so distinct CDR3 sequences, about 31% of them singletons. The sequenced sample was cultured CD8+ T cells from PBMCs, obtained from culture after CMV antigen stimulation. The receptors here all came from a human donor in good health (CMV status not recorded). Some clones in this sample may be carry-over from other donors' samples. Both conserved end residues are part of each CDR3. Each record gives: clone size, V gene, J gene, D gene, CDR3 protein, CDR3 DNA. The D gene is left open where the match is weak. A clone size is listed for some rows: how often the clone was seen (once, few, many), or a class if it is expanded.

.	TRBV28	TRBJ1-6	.	CASSTNQGSYNSPLHF	TGTGCCAGCAGTACAAACCAGGGTTCCTATAATTCACCCCTCCACTTT
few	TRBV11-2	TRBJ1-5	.	CASSLGHGYSNQPQHF	TGTGCCAGCAGCCTAGGCCACGGATATAGCAATCAGCCCCAGCATTTT
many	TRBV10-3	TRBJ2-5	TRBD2	CAIGLAGEETQYF	TGTGCCATCGGACTAGCGGGGGAAGAGACCCAGTACTTC
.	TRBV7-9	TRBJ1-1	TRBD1	CASSFRPTGPYTEAFF	TGTGCCAGCAGCTTTCGCCCGACAGGGCCCTACACTGAAGCTTTCTTT
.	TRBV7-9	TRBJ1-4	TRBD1	CASSPGQGPEPYDEKLFF	TGTGCCAGCAGCCCTGGACAGGGCCCTGAACCATACGATGAAAAACTGTTTTTT
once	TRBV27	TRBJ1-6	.	CASSTSTTGYNSPLHF	TGTGCCAGCAGTACCTCTACGACAGGATATAATTCACCCCTCCACTTT
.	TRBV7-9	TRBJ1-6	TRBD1	CASRGDRGHSPLHF	TGTGCCAGCAGGGGTGACAGGGGACATTCACCCCTCCACTTT
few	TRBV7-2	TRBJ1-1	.	CASSYSIGSYIDTEAFF	TGTGCCAGCAGCTATAGTATTGGCAGCTACATTGACACTGAAGCTTTCTTT
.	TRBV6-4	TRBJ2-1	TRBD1	CASSDSGTGFGYNEQFF	TGTGCCAGCAGTGACTCCGGGACAGGTTTTGGGTACAATGAGCAGTTCTTC
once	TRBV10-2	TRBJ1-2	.	CASRDGPYGYTF	TGCGCCAGCAGGGACGGGCCTTATGGCTACACCTTC
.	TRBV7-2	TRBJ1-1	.	CASSLPSGGPPNTEAFF	TGTGCCAGCAGCTTACCTTCGGGGGGGCCCCCGAACACTGAAGCTTTCTTT
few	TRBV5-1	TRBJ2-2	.	CASRPGTGELFF	TGCGCCAGTAGGCCTGGCACCGGGGAGCTGTTTTTT
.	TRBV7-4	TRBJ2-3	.	CASSRTVSGPDTQYF	TGTGCCAGCAGCCGTACAGTTTCTGGGCCAGATACGCAGTATTTT
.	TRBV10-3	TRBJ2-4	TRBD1	CAIRGTGEAKNIQYF	TGTGCCATCAGGGGGACAGGCGAAGCCAAAAACATTCAGTACTTC
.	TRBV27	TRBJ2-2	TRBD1	CASSLDRINTGELFF	TGTGCCAGCAGTTTGGACAGGATTAACACCGGGGAGCTGTTTTTT
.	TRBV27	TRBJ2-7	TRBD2	CASSLGGELNEQYF	TGTGCCAGCAGTTTGGGAGGGGAGTTGAACGAGCAGTACTTC
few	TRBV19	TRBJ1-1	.	CASSAWEEGFEAFF	TGTGCCAGTAGTGCCTGGGAGGAGGGATTCGAAGCTTTCTTT
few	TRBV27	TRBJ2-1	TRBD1	CASSDRAGSEQFF	TGTGCCAGCAGTGACAGGGCTGGGAGTGAGCAGTTCTTC
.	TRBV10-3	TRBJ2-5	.	CAISEASVGALETQYF	TGTGCCATCAGTGAAGCTAGCGTGGGGGCCCTCGAGACCCAGTACTTC
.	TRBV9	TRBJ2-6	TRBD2	CASSVRLAGGTGANVLTF	TGTGCCAGCAGCGTCCGACTAGCGGGGGGGACTGGGGCCAACGTCCTGACTTTC
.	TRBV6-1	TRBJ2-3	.	CASRDYPGTDTQYF	TGTGCCAGCAGGGACTACCCCGGCACAGATACGCAGTATTTT
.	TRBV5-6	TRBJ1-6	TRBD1	CASSRDREISNSPLHF	TGCGCCAGCAGTCGGGACAGGGAAATTTCTAATTCACCCCTCCACTTT
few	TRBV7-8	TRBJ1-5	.	CASSLPGAYQPQHF	TGTGCCAGCAGCTTACCTGGCGCCTATCAGCCCCAGCATTTT
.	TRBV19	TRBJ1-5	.	CASSAGTLLVWGNQPQHF	TGTGCCAGTAGCGCCGGGACTCTACTCGTCTGGGGCAATCAGCCCCAGCATTTT
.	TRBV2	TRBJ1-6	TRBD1	CASSEDRGSNSPLHF	TGTGCCAGCAGTGAGGACAGGGGAAGTAATTCACCCCTCCACTTT
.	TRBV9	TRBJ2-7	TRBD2	CASSVASGGPEEQYF	TGTGCCAGCAGCGTAGCTAGCGGGGGGCCAGAGGAGCAGTACTTC
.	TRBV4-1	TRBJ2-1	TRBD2	CANSSRTSGYNEQFF	TGCGCCAACAGCTCCCGGACTAGCGGTTACAATGAGCAGTTCTTC
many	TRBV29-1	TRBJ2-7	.	CSVGRLTPSYEQYF	TGCAGCGTCGGGAGACTGACCCCTTCCTACGAGCAGTACTTC
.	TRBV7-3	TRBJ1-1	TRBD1	CASSSTGAGTEAFF	TGTGCCAGCAGCTCTACAGGGGCGGGCACTGAAGCTTTCTTT
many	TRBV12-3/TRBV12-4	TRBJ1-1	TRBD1	CASSSLQGTTEAFF	TGTGCCAGCAGTTCTTTACAGGGGACCACTGAAGCTTTCTTT
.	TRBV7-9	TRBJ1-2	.	CASSSGGGRGYGYTF	TGTGCCAGCAGCTCAGGCGGGGGTCGGGGCTATGGCTACACCTTC
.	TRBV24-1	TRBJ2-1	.	CATSSEILAVYNEQFF	TGTGCCACCAGCTCGGAGATACTAGCAGTCTACAATGAGCAGTTCTTC
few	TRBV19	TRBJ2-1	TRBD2	CASSLQRGQPLDEQFF	TGTGCCAGTAGTCTTCAGCGGGGCCAGCCATTGGATGAGCAGTTCTTC
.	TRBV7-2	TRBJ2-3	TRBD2	CASSEGLAGVNTQYF	TGTGCCAGCAGCGAGGGACTAGCGGGGGTAAATACGCAGTATTTT
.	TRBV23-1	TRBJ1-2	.	CASSHPVRGMSGYTF	TGCGCCAGCAGTCACCCCGTGAGGGGGATGAGTGGCTACACCTTC
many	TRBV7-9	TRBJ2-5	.	CASSLTARGETQYF	TGTGCCAGCAGCTTAACTGCCAGGGGAGAGACCCAGTACTTC